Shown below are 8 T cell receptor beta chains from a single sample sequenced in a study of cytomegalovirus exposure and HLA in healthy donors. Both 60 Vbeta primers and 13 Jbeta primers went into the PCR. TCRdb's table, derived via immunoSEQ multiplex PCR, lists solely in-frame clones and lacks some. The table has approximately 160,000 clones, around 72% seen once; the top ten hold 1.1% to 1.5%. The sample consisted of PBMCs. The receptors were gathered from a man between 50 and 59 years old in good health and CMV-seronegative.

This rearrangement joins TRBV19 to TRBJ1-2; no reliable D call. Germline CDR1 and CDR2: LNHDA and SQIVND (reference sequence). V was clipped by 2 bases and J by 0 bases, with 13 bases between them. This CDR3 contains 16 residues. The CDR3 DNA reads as TGTGCCAGTAGTATAAAACTCCAATTAGCTAACTATGGCTACACCTTC. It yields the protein CASSIKLQLANYGYTF.

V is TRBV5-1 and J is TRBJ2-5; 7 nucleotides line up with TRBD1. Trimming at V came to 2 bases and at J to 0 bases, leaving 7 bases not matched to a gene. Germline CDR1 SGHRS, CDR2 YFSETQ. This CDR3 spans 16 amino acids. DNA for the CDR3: TGCGCCAGCAGCTTACAGGGGCCTTCTTACCAAGAGACCCAGTACTTC. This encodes CASSLQGPSYQETQYF.

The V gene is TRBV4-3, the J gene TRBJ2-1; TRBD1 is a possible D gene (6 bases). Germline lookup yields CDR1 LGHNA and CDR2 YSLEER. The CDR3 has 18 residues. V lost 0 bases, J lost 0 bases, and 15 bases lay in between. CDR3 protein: CASSQDPNRVGSYNEQFF. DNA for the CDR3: TGCGCCAGCAGCCAAGATCCTAACAGGGTAGGCTCCTACAATGAGCAGTTCTTC.

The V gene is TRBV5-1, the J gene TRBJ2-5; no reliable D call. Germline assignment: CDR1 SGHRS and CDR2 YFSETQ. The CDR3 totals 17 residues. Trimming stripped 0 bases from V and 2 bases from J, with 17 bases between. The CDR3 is CASSLARGPIGQETQYF. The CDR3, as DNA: TGCGCCAGCAGCTTGGCCCGTGGCCCAATCGGGCAAGAGACCCAGTACTTC.

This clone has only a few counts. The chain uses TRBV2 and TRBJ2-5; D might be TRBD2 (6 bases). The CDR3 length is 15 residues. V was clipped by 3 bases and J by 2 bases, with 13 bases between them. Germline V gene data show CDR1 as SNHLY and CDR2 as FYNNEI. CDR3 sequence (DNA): TGTGCCAGCAGTGACGAGCGGGTCCCTCAAGAGACCCAGTACTTC. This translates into CASSDERVPQETQYF.

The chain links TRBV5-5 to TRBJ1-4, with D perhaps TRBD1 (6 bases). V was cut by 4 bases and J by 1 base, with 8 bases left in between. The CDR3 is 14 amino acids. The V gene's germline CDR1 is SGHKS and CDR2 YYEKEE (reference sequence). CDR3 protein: CASSEGGTNEKLFF. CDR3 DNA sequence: TGTGCCAGCAGCGAAGGGGGAACTAATGAAAAACTGTTTTTT.

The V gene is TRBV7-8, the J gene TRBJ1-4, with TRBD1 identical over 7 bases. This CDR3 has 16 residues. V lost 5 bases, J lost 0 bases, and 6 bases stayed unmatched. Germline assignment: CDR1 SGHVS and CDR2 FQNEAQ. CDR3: CASSGQDFATNEKLFF. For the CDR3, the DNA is TGTGCCAGCAGCGGACAGGATTTTGCAACTAATGAAAAACTGTTTTTT.

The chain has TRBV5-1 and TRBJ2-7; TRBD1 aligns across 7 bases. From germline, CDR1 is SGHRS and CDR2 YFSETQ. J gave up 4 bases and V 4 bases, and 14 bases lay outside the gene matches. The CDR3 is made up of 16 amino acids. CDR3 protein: CASSGGPKTGTYEQYF. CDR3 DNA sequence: TGCGCCAGCAGCGGGGGACCGAAGACAGGGACGTACGAGCAGTACTTC.